Each of the 18 T cell receptor beta chains below was sequenced from the same sample in a study of blood T cell repertoires in COVID-19. Sequencing used immunoSEQ multiplex PCR; TCRdb keeps in-frame clones, though not all of them. The table lists approximately 220,000 clones, roughly 88% of them singletons, with 27% in the top ten. The specimen sequenced was peripheral blood. The receptor set was obtained from a man aged 40-49 years with acute or convalescent COVID-19.

The chain uses TRBV5-4 and TRBJ1-4, with a tentative D call TRBD1 (5 bases). The V gene's germline CDR1 is SGHNT and CDR2 YYREEE (reference sequence). V dropped 4 bases and J dropped 0 bases, with 16 bases sitting between them. This CDR3 has 17 residues. This CDR3 is CASSPGGDLATNEKLFF. The CDR3 region has the DNA TGTGCCAGCAGCCCCGGGGGGGACTTAGCAACTAATGAAAAACTGTTTTTT.

The V call is TRBV5-1, the J call TRBJ1-4, with D perhaps matching TRBD1 (5 bases). Germline V CDR1 and CDR2: SGHRS, YFSETQ. The CDR3 consists of 14 residues. The V gene lost 0 bases and the J gene lost 5 bases, with 8 bases spanning the gap. The CDR3 coding sequence is TGCGCCAGCAGCTTGGGGGGGGGAAATGAAAAACTGTTTTTT. Translated: CASSLGGGNEKLFF.

This sequence joins TRBV20-1 and TRBJ1-2; the D gene is possibly TRBD1 (5 bases). The germline gives CDR1 DFQATT, CDR2 SNEGSKA (reference sequence). Trimming stripped 7 bases from V and 6 bases from J, with 6 bases between. CDR3 length: 9 amino acids. The CDR3 reads CSVGDGYTF. CDR3 sequence (DNA): TGCAGTGTAGGGGATGGCTACACCTTC.

This clone was detected a few times. This sample also contains other DNA sequences that code for the same CDR3. This chain connects TRBV7-2 to TRBJ1-5; maybe TRBD1 (5 bases). The germline V gene has CDR1 SGHTA and CDR2 FQGNSA. The V and J ends lost 1 base and 6 bases respectively, with 10 bases between them. This CDR3 is 14 amino acids long. The CDR3 is CASSLEQGRQPQHF. Written as DNA, the CDR3 is TGTGCCAGCAGCTTAGAGCAGGGTCGTCAGCCCCAGCATTTT.

V usage is TRBV27 and J usage is TRBJ2-1; 9 bases map to TRBD2. The trim removed 2 bases at V and 6 bases at J, leaving 5 bases unmatched. The CDR3 loop spans 15 amino acids. Germline CDR1 and CDR2: MNHEY and SMNVEV (reference sequence). The CDR3 DNA sequence: TGTGCCAGCAGTTTACTCGCGGGAGGGATCAATGAGCAGTTCTTC. Its translation is CASSLLAGGINEQFF.

The chain links TRBV7-2 to TRBJ2-7; 7 positions agree with TRBD2. Per germline, CDR1 SGHTA and CDR2 FQGNSA. The CDR3 spans 14 residues. V gave up 5 bases and J gave up 2 bases; unmatched junction bases: 6. CDR3: CASSNPSGAYEQYF. The CDR3 coding sequence is TGTGCCAGCAGCAATCCCAGCGGGGCCTACGAGCAGTACTTC.

This clone turned up a few times. The chain couples TRBV21-1 to TRBJ1-3; the DNA was not compared with TRBD1, the D call given in the table. TRBV21-1 is marked as a pseudogene. The CDR3 is 17 amino acids. The CDR3 coding sequence is TGTGCCAGCAGCAAGGGCCTCCGACAGGGGAAAAGAAACACCATATATTTT. This encodes CASSKGLRQGKRNTIYF.

This sequence joins TRBV19 and TRBJ2-5, with 15 nucleotides matching TRBD2. V gave up 6 bases and J gave up 0 bases; unmatched junction bases: 5. Germline V gene lookup returns CDR1 LNHDA and CDR2 SQIVND (reference sequence). The CDR3 runs to 17 residues. Written as DNA, the CDR3 is TGTGCCAGTAGAGGACTAGCGGGAGGGCTTTACCAAGAGACCCAGTACTTC. Its protein is CASRGLAGGLYQETQYF.

This chain links TRBV18 with TRBJ2-5, with D maybe TRBD2 (5 bases). Trimming took 2 bases from V and 5 from J, leaving 9 bases between them. The CDR3 contains 13 residues. Germline CDR1 KGHSH, CDR2 LQKENI. In DNA, the CDR3 is TGTGCCAGCTCACCAGGGTCGGGGGAGACCCAGTACTTC. Translating it yields CASSPGSGETQYF.

Concerning this clone: The same CDR3 is also encoded by other DNA sequences in this sample. V is TRBV29-1 and J is TRBJ2-7; unclear D gene. From germline, CDR1 is SQVTM and CDR2 ANQGSEA. This CDR3 is 11 amino acids long. V shed 4 bases and J shed 2 bases, with 6 bases lying between them. The CDR3 spells CSVGQTYEQYF. Written as DNA, the CDR3 is TGCAGCGTTGGTCAGACCTACGAGCAGTACTTC.

The genes are TRBV4-3 and TRBJ1-1; D is uncertain. Per the germline V gene, CDR1 is LGHNA and CDR2 is YSLEER. The CDR3 is made up of 18 amino acids. Trimming left V 1 base short and J 7 bases short, with 25 bases between. The chain's CDR3 is CASSQALENSGFGYEAFF. The CDR3 DNA is TGCGCCAGCAGCCAAGCATTAGAAAATAGTGGTTTCGGGTATGAAGCTTTCTTT.

The chain uses TRBV4-1 and TRBJ1-2, with a possible D match to TRBD1 (5 bases). Germline CDR1 MGHRA, CDR2 YSYEKL. With 0 bases removed from V and 7 bases from J, the gap between germline ends came to 15 bases. CDR3 size: 15 residues. CDR3 loop: CASSQDRDLLTGYTF. The CDR3 DNA follows: TGCGCCAGCAGCCAAGATCGGGACTTGCTTACTGGCTACACCTTC.

This clone showed up many times. The chain couples TRBV2 to TRBJ1-2, with 9 bases fitting TRBD1. The CDR3 is 13 residues long. Germline V CDR1 and CDR2: SNHLY, FYNNEI. The V gene end was trimmed by 5 bases and the J gene end by 9 bases; junction bases not matched to a gene: 7. CDR3 residues: CASSPLGQGSYTF. In nucleotides, the CDR3 is TGTGCCAGCAGTCCGCTGGGACAGGGAAGCTACACCTTC.

The chain couples TRBV3-1 (or the pseudogene TRBV3-2) to TRBJ2-5; a weak D match, TRBD1 (6 bases). The germline V gene has CDR1 LGHDT and CDR2 YNNKEL (reference sequence). V dropped 4 bases and J dropped 0 bases, with 9 bases sitting between them. The CDR3 loop spans 14 amino acids. DNA of the CDR3: TGTGCCAGCAGCCTGGGGACAAACCAAGAGACCCAGTACTTC. Translated, it gives CASSLGTNQETQYF.

This clone appeared once. The V gene is TRBV3-1 (or the pseudogene TRBV3-2), the J gene TRBJ1-1; 9 positions agree with TRBD1. Trimming removed 3 bases from V and 5 bases from J; junction bases left unmatched: 7. Looked up from germline, CDR1 is LGHDT and CDR2 is YNNKEL (reference sequence). The CDR3 contains 15 residues. The CDR3, as DNA: TGTGCCAGCAGCCAGGGGGGACAGGGCGGAACTGAAGCTTTCTTT. This codes for CASSQGGQGGTEAFF.

The chain's CDR3 is CASSSWTSGGYNEQFF. CDR3 sequence (DNA): TGTGCCAGCAGTTCTTGGACTAGCGGGGGCTACAATGAGCAGTTCTTC. The V gene is TRBV6-2 or TRBV6-3, the J gene TRBJ2-1, with 13 bases lining up with TRBD2. The V gene end was trimmed by 4 bases and the J gene end by 3 bases; junction bases not matched to a gene: 3. Germline lookup yields CDR1 MNHEY and CDR2 SVGEGT. This CDR3 spans 16 amino acids.

In the case of this clone: At one end the junction does not follow the germline gene, possibly because of a read error. The V gene is TRBV29-1, the J gene TRBJ2-2; the D is unclear. The CDR3 length is 14 residues. The germline gives CDR1 SQVTM, CDR2 ANQGSEA. The CDR3 reads CSVGSSPNIGELFF. The CDR3 DNA follows: TGCAGCGTAGGAAGTAGCCCGAACATCGGGGAGCTGTTTTTT.

The gene calls are TRBV9 and TRBJ1-5; 7 nucleotides align to TRBD1. The CDR3 extends over 14 amino acids. V shed 3 bases, J shed 4 bases, and the junction held 4 bases outside the gene matches. CDR1 is SGDLS, CDR2 YYNGEE, per germline. The chain's CDR3 is CASSAGQINQPQHF. The CDR3 DNA sequence: TGTGCCAGCAGCGCGGGACAGATTAATCAGCCCCAGCATTTT.